This T cell receptor (beta chain) came from a study of cytomegalovirus exposure and HLA in healthy donors. The study ran its PCR with 60 Vbeta and 13 Jbeta primers. Only in-frame clones appear in the TCRdb table, and some are missing; sequencing was by immunoSEQ multiplex PCR. The data show approximately 300,000 clones, roughly four fifths seen once. In regard to this clone: Its specificity is not known.

Whole-study findings and limits: Later analysis suggested most CMV-associated TCR beta chains were HLA-restricted. It was in a later analysis that TCR association rates were seen to vary by HLA locus, highest for DRB1 and lowest for HLA-C.

Unmatched junction bases numbered 15, after V lost 6 bases and J lost 7 bases. The CDR3 sequence is 17 residues long. Germline CDR1 MNHEY, CDR2 SMNVEV (reference sequence). This sequence was found in a woman between 40 and 50 years old in good health and CMV-seropositive. This rearrangement joins TRBV27 to TRBJ1-4; 9 bases agree with TRBD1. Sequencing input: PBMCs. The CDR3 sequence is CASSPGTGFRNPEKLFF. In nucleotides, the CDR3 is TGTGCCAGCAGCCCCGGGACAGGGTTCCGTAACCCTGAAAAACTGTTTTTT.